The T cell receptor beta chain described here comes from a study of spatial heterogeneity in lung cancer. Study summary: The study observed each unique TCR and UMI combination more than ten times on average in raw reads.

The length of the CDR3 is 14 residues. Germline V gene sequence: CDR1 SGHTA, CDR2 FQGNSA. V shed 6 bases and J 4 bases; nucleotides not matched to a gene: 3. TCRdb reprocessed the 5' RACE reads with MiXCR, giving one entry per CDR3 protein. The sample records fewer than 20,000 distinct CDR3 sequences, approximately 18% being singletons. Noted time point: sample taken at primary tumor resection. Sequencing was performed on whole RNA extracted from tumor and nontumor lung tissue, or from frozen PBMC, and the material was left unsorted. This clonotype was observed at least ten times. This TCR derives from a male donor with early-stage non-small cell lung cancer. The chain combines TRBV7-2 with TRBJ2-3; TRBD2 matches 11 bases. This sample comprised PBMCs, obtained at surgery. The CDR3 bases are TGTGCCAGCAGATTGACTAGCGGGGCAGATACGCAGTATTTT. This gives the protein CASRLTSGADTQYF.